This is a list of T cell receptor beta chains from one sample in a study of naive and memory T cell subsets. TCRdb fed the UMI-ligation and nested PCR reads into MiXCR, producing one record per CDR3 protein. The data contain around 160,000 distinct CDR3 sequences, roughly 20% of them singletons. Sequencing was done on a sample of naive CD4+ T cells from blood. All receptors derive from a human donor in good health. CDR3s include the opening cysteine and the closing phenylalanine or tryptophan. A D gene is named only where the DNA matches it firmly. Clone size, where shown, is once, few, many, or a class for clones that have expanded.

D gene	J gene	clone size	V gene	CDR3 protein	CDR3 DNA
NA	TRBJ2-4	few	TRBV20-1	CSATETGPGAKNIQYF	TGCAGTGCTACTGAAACAGGGCCCGGGGCCAAAAACATTCAGTACTTC
NA	TRBJ2-6	few	TRBV5-1	CASSLATGTGANVLTF	TGCGCCAGCAGCTTGGCCACAGGGACTGGGGCCAACGTCCTGACTTTC
TRBD1	TRBJ1-4	NA	TRBV20-1	CSADMWGQSSHF	TGCAGTGCGGATATGTGGGGACAGAGTTCCCATTTT
TRBD2	TRBJ2-1	NA	TRBV18	CASYDRLAGSYNEQFF	TGTGCCAGCTACGATAGACTAGCGGGTTCCTACAATGAGCAGTTCTTC
NA	TRBJ2-1	few	TRBV2	CASQLGAHEQFF	TGTGCCAGCCAGCTAGGGGCCCATGAGCAGTTCTTC
NA	TRBJ2-5	few	TRBV20-1	CSAILVETQYF	TGCAGTGCTATACTAGTTGAGACCCAGTACTTC
NA	TRBJ2-7	NA	TRBV6-6	CASSYGRGSSYEQYF	TGTGCCAGCAGTTACGGGCGGGGCAGCTCCTACGAGCAGTACTTC
TRBD1	TRBJ1-2	few	TRBV28	CASSLGQGKTNYGYTF	TGTGCCAGCAGTTTGGGACAGGGAAAAACTAACTATGGCTACACCTTC
TRBD2	TRBJ2-7	many	TRBV11-2	CASSLVVLAGIVGEQYF	TGTGCCAGCAGCTTAGTAGTACTAGCGGGAATAGTAGGCGAGCAGTACTTC
TRBD2	TRBJ2-7	few	TRBV7-2	CASSLVIGLAPYEQYF	TGTGCCAGCAGCTTAGTAATCGGACTAGCCCCCTACGAGCAGTACTTC
TRBD1	TRBJ1-2	NA	TRBV2	CASSEEGAGYGYTF	TGTGCCAGCAGTGAAGAGGGGGCAGGGTATGGCTACACCTTC
TRBD1	TRBJ2-1	few	TRBV7-2	CASSLGGGFINEQFF	TGTGCCAGCAGCTTAGGAGGGGGCTTTATTAATGAGCAGTTCTTC
TRBD2	TRBJ2-3	few	TRBV6-1	CASSPTSGGSTDTQYF	TGTGCCAGCAGCCCCACTAGCGGGGGGAGCACAGATACGCAGTATTTT
TRBD2	TRBJ2-3	NA	TRBV7-8	CASSWRGGRRVLTQYF	TGTGCCAGCAGCTGGCGTGGCGGGAGGCGTGTACTTACGCAGTATTTT
TRBD1	TRBJ2-5	NA	TRBV7-2	CASSLAPTGVQETQYF	TGTGCCAGCAGCTTAGCCCCGACAGGGGTGCAGGAGACCCAGTACTTC
TRBD1	TRBJ2-1	NA	TRBV5-4	CASSKDRVNEQFF	TGTGCCAGCAGCAAGGACAGGGTGAATGAGCAGTTCTTC
NA	TRBJ2-7	few	TRBV28	CASSPSYNYEQYF	TGTGCCAGCAGTCCGAGCTATAACTACGAGCAGTACTTC
NA	TRBJ2-7	few	TRBV27	CASRDRSSSYEQYF	TGTGCCAGCCGCGACAGGAGTAGCTCCTACGAGCAGTACTTC